The 9 T cell receptor beta chains presented below share a single source sample, sequenced in a study of response to subunit inactivated influenza vaccine. Via MiXCR, TCRdb re-called the RT-PCR reads, giving one row per CDR3 protein. This table holds 550,000 to 650,000 distinct CDR3 sequences, 12% found once. The sequencing used PBMCs from blood, collected on the day of vaccination. The source is a man aged 45-65 years who received an inactivated influenza vaccine.

This clonotype came up many times. The rearrangement joins TRBV20-1 to TRBJ1-6; 9 nucleotides agree with TRBD1. Germline V gene data show CDR1 as DFQATT and CDR2 as SNEGSKA (reference sequence). CDR3 size: 14 residues. Trimming cost V 0 bases and J 7 bases; bases outside gene matches: 1. The CDR3 loop reads CSAREGTGNSPLHF. DNA for the CDR3: TGCAGTGCTAGAGAAGGGACAGGGAATTCACCCCTCCACTTT.

This clonotype was recorded at least ten times. J is TRBJ2-2 and V is TRBV12-3 or TRBV12-4, with 12 nucleotides matching TRBD1. J was trimmed by 7 bases and V by 5 bases; bases with no gene match: 8. The CDR3 consists of 16 residues. CDR3 DNA: TGTGCCAGCAGTACCCGGGGACAGGGGGCGATCGGGGAGCTGTTTTTT. It codes for CASSTRGQGAIGELFF.

This chain connects TRBV20-1 to TRBJ2-5; 13 positions match TRBD2. The V gene end was trimmed by 6 bases and the J gene end by 5 bases; junction bases not matched to a gene: 12. Germline-derived CDR1 and CDR2 are DFQATT and SNEGSKA (reference sequence). There are 16 residues in the CDR3. The CDR3 spells CSAAEMTSGRTETQYF. The CDR3 DNA reads as TGCAGTGCGGCAGAAATGACTAGCGGGAGGACTGAGACCCAGTACTTC.

The rearrangement links TRBV11-2 to TRBJ1-5; 7 positions agree with TRBD1. The V segment lost 5 bases and the J segment 4 bases; nucleotides outside the gene matches: 5. The length of the CDR3 is 14 residues. Germline V gene data show CDR1 as SGHAT and CDR2 as FQNNGV. The CDR3 loop reads CASSVTGMNQPQHF. The DNA of the CDR3 is TGTGCCAGCAGCGTGACAGGGATGAATCAGCCCCAGCATTTT.

There are a few counts of this clonotype. CDR3 sequence: CASSLDRTLMATEAFF. The CDR3, as DNA: TGTGCCAGCAGCTTGGACAGGACTTTAATGGCCACTGAAGCTTTCTTT. J is TRBJ1-1 and V is TRBV5-6; the D gene is possibly TRBD1 (5 bases). V was clipped by 0 bases and J by 4 bases, with 16 bases between them. The germline V gene has CDR1 SGHDT and CDR2 YYEEEE. CDR3 length: 16 residues.

The chain recombines TRBV14 with TRBJ2-2; D not resolved. CDR3 length equals 15 residues. Trimming pared 4 bases from V and 7 bases from J, leaving 16 bases between. CDR1 and CDR2 (germline): SGHDN, FVKESK. The CDR3 nucleotides are TGTGCCAGCAGCCCACCCGGGTTGGCCAGCGGGGAGCTGTTTTTT. This sequence encodes CASSPPGLASGELFF.

This rearrangement joins TRBV29-1 to TRBJ2-7; 8 bases align to TRBD1. This CDR3 contains 12 residues. Germline V lookup: CDR1 SQVTM, CDR2 ANQGSEA. J was trimmed by 7 bases and V by 3 bases; bases with no gene match: 5. CDR3 region: CSVETGAREQYF. The CDR3 DNA follows: TGCAGCGTTGAGACAGGGGCGAGGGAGCAGTACTTC.

The chain carries TRBV9 and TRBJ2-5, with TRBD2 as a possible D gene (7 bases). The germline V and J ends were trimmed by 2 bases and 2 bases, with 16 bases remaining between them. This CDR3 comprises 16 residues. Germline V gene sequence: CDR1 SGDLS, CDR2 YYNGEE. This CDR3 reads CASSVRGGATQETQYF. The DNA for the CDR3 is TGTGCCAGCAGCGTGAGGGGGGGAGCGACACAAGAGACCCAGTACTTC.

With regard to this clonotype: Mismatch with germline at one junction end may stem from a read error. The rearrangement joins TRBV5-1 to TRBJ1-1, with 10 nucleotides matching TRBD1. Germline loops: CDR1 SGHRS, CDR2 YFSETQ. The CDR3 is made up of 15 amino acids. The CDR3 protein is CASRLGGQGLTEAFF. The CDR3 nucleotides are TGCGCCAGCAGATTGGGGGGACAGGGGTTAACTGAAGCTTTCTTT.